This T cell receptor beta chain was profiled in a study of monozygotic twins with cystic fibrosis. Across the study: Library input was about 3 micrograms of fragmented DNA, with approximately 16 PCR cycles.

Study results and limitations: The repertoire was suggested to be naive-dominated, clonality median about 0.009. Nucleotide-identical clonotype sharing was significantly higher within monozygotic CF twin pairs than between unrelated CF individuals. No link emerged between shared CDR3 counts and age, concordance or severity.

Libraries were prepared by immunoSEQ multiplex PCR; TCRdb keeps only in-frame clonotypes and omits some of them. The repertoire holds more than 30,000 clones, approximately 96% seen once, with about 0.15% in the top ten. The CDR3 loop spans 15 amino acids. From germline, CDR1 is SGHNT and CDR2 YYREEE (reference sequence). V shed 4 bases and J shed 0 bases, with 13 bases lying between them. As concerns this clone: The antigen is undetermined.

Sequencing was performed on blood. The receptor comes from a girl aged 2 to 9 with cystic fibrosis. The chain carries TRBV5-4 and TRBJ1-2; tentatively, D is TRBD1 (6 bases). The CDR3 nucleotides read TGTGCCAGCAGCGGAACCGGGACAACTAACTATGGCTACACCTTC. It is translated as CASSGTGTTNYGYTF.